What follows describes a single T cell receptor (beta chain). The sample contains more than one DNA sequence encoding this CDR3. Using immunoSEQ multiplex PCR, the repertoire was profiled, and TCRdb retains in-frame clones only, with some absent. The sample consists of more than 140,000 clones, around three quarters of them appearing once. The data stem from a study of cytotoxic CD8 clonotypes in ibrutinib-treated CLL. Study summary: A median roughly twelve months of treatment, range 6 to 36, preceded the collection of response samples.

The CDR3 has 11 amino acids. The germline CDR1 and CDR2 sequences are SGHTA and FQGNSA. Between the trimmed V and J ends, which lost 4 bases and 3 bases, there was a span of 4 bases. The sequenced sample was PBMCs, obtained after 12 months of ibrutinib treatment. The chain couples TRBV7-2 to TRBJ2-7; D is unclear. The clonotype was recovered from a human donor with chronic lymphocytic leukemia. Here the CDR3 reads CASSSFYEQYF. CDR3 coding DNA: TGTGCCAGCAGCTCATTCTACGAGCAGTACTTC.